These 4 T cell receptor beta chains came from one sample sequenced in a study of T-cell reconstitution after alpha-beta-depleted transplantation in children. This sample's TCRbeta library carried unique molecular identifier barcodes. TCRdb redid the calling of the PCR reads with MiXCR, one entry per CDR3 protein. The table records about 610,000 distinct CDR3 sequences, 10% to 13% of them present only once. Source: PBMCs from the stem cell graft donor, taken from the stem cell graft. The receptors originated from a human donor who donated a stem cell graft to a child with acute myeloid leukemia.

V gene TRBV6-1 combines with J gene TRBJ1-6, with no clear D. The CDR3 is 12 residues long. The germline V gene encodes CDR1 MNHNS and CDR2 SASEGT. The V gene lost 6 bases and the J gene lost 7 bases, with 7 bases spanning the gap. The CDR3 sequence is CASRNKNSPLHF. CDR3 nucleotides: TGTGCCAGCAGAAACAAGAATTCACCCCTCCACTTT.

V usage is TRBV20-1 and J usage is TRBJ1-3; D remains unclear. V was trimmed by 0 bases and J by 0 bases, leaving 12 bases between them. CDR3 length: 16 amino acids. The V gene's germline CDR1 is DFQATT and CDR2 SNEGSKA (reference sequence). CDR3 bases: TGCAGTGCTAGAGATCGGCAAACCATCTCTGGAAACACCATATATTTT. This translates into CSARDRQTISGNTIYF.

This clonotype was recorded a few times. The gene calls are TRBV2 and TRBJ2-5; the match to TRBD2 covers 7 bases. CDR3 length: 12 amino acids. V gave up 6 bases and J gave up 9 bases; unmatched junction bases: 7. From germline, CDR1 is SNHLY and CDR2 FYNNEI. The CDR3 bases are TGTGCCAGCAGCGGGGTGGGGGGGGCCCAGTACTTC. It specifies CASSGVGGAQYF. The whole variable domain, remainder taken from reference TRBV2 and TRBJ2-5, is EPEVTQTPSHQVTQMGQEVILRCVPISNHLYFYWYRQILGQKVEFLVSFYNNEISEKSEIFDDQFSVERPDGSNFTLKIRSTKLEDSAMYFCASSGVGGAQYFGPGTRLLVL.

A few counts support this clonotype. CDR3 sequence: CASSPQTQETQYF. The DNA for the CDR3 is TGTGCCAGCAGCCCGCAAACTCAAGAGACCCAGTACTTC. This chain uses TRBV7-6 with TRBJ2-5; D call uncertain. The germline V gene has CDR1 SGHVS and CDR2 FNYEAQ. The V end was cut by 5 bases, the J end by 2 bases, with 9 bases between. This CDR3 spans 13 amino acids.